This passage covers 21 T cell receptor beta chains from one sample sequenced in a study of blood T cell repertoires in COVID-19. The protocol was immunoSEQ multiplex PCR, while the TCRdb copy is restricted to in-frame clones and leaves out a portion. The table has about 140,000 clones, about 90% seen once; the top ten hold 10% to 13%. Sequences were obtained from peripheral blood. The receptors derive from a man aged 45-60 years with active or convalescent COVID-19.

This chain links TRBV3-1 (or the pseudogene TRBV3-2) with TRBJ2-4; D gene ambiguous. V lost 6 bases and J 0 bases, leaving 12 bases between the germline ends. The germline gives CDR1 LGHDT, CDR2 YNNKEL (reference sequence). The CDR3 totals 15 residues. CDR3 sequence: CASSLSGLAKNIQYF. In nucleotides, the CDR3 is TGTGCCAGCAGTCTTTCGGGTCTAGCCAAAAACATTCAGTACTTC.

This clone was seen only once. V usage is TRBV28 and J usage is TRBJ2-3, with D possibly matching TRBD2 (6 bases). V gave up 4 bases and J gave up 0 bases, with 14 bases separating them. CDR3 length: 16 amino acids. The germline gives CDR1 MDHEN, CDR2 SYDVKM. For the CDR3, the DNA is TGTGCCAGCAGTTCCCCCTTGGGGGGAAGCACAGATACGCAGTATTTT. Translating gives CASSSPLGGSTDTQYF.

The sample holds a few counts of this clone. Here the CDR3 DNA reads TGTGCCATCAGCCCGGAGGGTCAAGGAAAACTGTTTTTT. Translated, it gives CAISPEGQGKLFF. The genes are TRBV10-3 and TRBJ1-4; no definite D call. Trimming pared 6 bases from V and 10 bases from J, leaving 15 bases between. This CDR3 comprises 13 residues. Germline loops: CDR1 ENHRY, CDR2 SYGVKD.

V is TRBV28 and J is TRBJ2-2, with a weak D call TRBD2 (6 bases). The germline gives CDR1 MDHEN, CDR2 SYDVKM. The germline V and J ends were trimmed by 6 bases and 0 bases, with 17 bases remaining between them. The CDR3 consists of 17 residues. In nucleotides, the CDR3 is TGTGCCAGCAGCTTCTTGGGGGGACGGGCGAACACCGGGGAGCTGTTTTTT. Amino acids: CASSFLGGRANTGELFF. Full variable domain (rest looked up from reference TRBV28 and TRBJ2-2): DVKVTQSSRYLVKRTGEKVFLECVQDMDHENMFWYRQDPGLGLRLIYFSYDVKMKEKGDIPEGYSVSREKKERFSLILESASTNQTSMYLCASSFLGGRANTGELFFGEGSRLTVL.

The chain employs TRBV3-1 (or the pseudogene TRBV3-2) and TRBJ2-7; TRBD1 might be the D (6 bases). This CDR3 is built from 15 residues. The V and J ends lost 1 base and 3 bases respectively, with 13 bases between them. Per germline, CDR1 LGHDT and CDR2 YNNKEL (reference sequence). The CDR3 DNA is TGTGCCAGCAGCCAAGGAAACAGGGTCGGCTACGAGCAGTACTTC. This gives the protein CASSQGNRVGYEQYF.

CDR3 loop: CASSQASSGTRLSTDTQYF. As DNA, the CDR3 is TGTGCCAGCAGCCAAGCGAGCAGCGGGACCCGCTTGAGCACAGATACGCAGTATTTT. The chain employs TRBV4-2 and TRBJ2-3; 7 nucleotides align to TRBD2. Trimming cost V 1 base and J 0 bases; bases outside gene matches: 13. Germline CDR1 and CDR2: LGHNA and YNFKEQ. There are 19 residues in the CDR3.

This chain links TRBV28 with TRBJ1-2, with 9 bases fitting TRBD1. After removal of 5 bases from V and 6 bases from J, the junction contained 13 bases not matched to a gene. This CDR3 contains 16 residues. CDR1 and CDR2 (germline): MDHEN, SYDVKM. CDR3 residues: CASSQGAGQGLHGYTF. CDR3 in DNA: TGTGCCAGCAGTCAAGGGGCGGGACAGGGCCTTCATGGCTACACCTTC.

The rearrangement links TRBV6-6 to TRBJ2-7, with 8 bases that match TRBD1. This CDR3 is 15 amino acids long. The J segment lost 1 base and the V segment lost 6 bases, leaving 8 bases of the junction unmatched. Germline V gene lookup returns CDR1 MNHNY and CDR2 SVGAGI (reference sequence). This CDR3 is CASRRGQGSSYEQYF. The CDR3 DNA reads as TGTGCCAGCAGGCGCGGACAGGGTTCATCCTACGAGCAGTACTTC.

The J gene is TRBJ2-1, the V gene TRBV24-1, with 7 nucleotides matching TRBD2. CDR3 length: 14 residues. With V trimmed by 6 bases and J by 8 bases, 9 bases remained unmatched. Germline CDR1 reads KGHDR; CDR2 reads SFDVKD. The CDR3 region is CATSSAGVGYEQFF. DNA of the CDR3: TGTGCCACCAGTAGTGCGGGAGTGGGGTATGAGCAGTTCTTC.

The chain employs TRBV7-8 and TRBJ2-3; D is uncertain. The germline CDR1 and CDR2 sequences are SGHVS and FQNEAQ. CDR3 length equals 14 residues. The germline V and J ends were trimmed by 5 bases and 4 bases, with 13 bases remaining between them. CDR3 amino acids: CASSPLESPDTQYF. The CDR3 bases are TGTGCCAGCAGCCCACTTGAATCCCCAGATACGCAGTATTTT.

Notes on this clone: One end of the junction is discordant with germline, which a read error may explain. The gene calls are TRBV7-7 and TRBJ2-7; 7 positions agree with TRBD1. Per the germline V gene, CDR1 is SSHAT and CDR2 is FNYEAQ (reference sequence). The CDR3 contains 13 residues. CDR3 in amino acids: CASSPRQGGEQYF. The CDR3 DNA reads as TGTGCTAGCAGCCCCCGACAGGGTGGCGAGCAGTACTTC.

The CDR3 region is CASSSNRGRGEKLFF. Written as DNA, the CDR3 is TGTGCCAGCAGTTCGAACAGGGGGCGCGGTGAAAAACTGTTTTTT. This rearrangement joins TRBV27 to TRBJ1-4; 9 bases match TRBD1. With V trimmed by 4 bases and J by 7 bases, 7 bases remained unmatched. Germline V CDR1 and CDR2: MNHEY, SMNVEV (reference sequence). The CDR3 extends over 15 amino acids.

The rearrangement uses TRBV18 and TRBJ2-3, with 8 bases aligning to TRBD2. Trimming took 4 bases from V and 4 from J; bases not matched to a gene: 7. This CDR3 region has 15 residues. Germline CDR1 is KGHSH and CDR2 is LQKENI. The CDR3, as DNA: TGTGCCAGCTCACGAGGTACGGGAGGGCCAGATACGCAGTATTTT. Translating gives CASSRGTGGPDTQYF. The full variable domain, completed using reference TRBV18 and TRBJ2-3, is NAGVMQNPRHLVRRRGQEARLRCSPMKGHSHVYWYRQLPEEGLKFMVYLQKENIIDESGMPKERFSAEFPKEGPSILRIQQVVRGDSAAYFCASSRGTGGPDTQYFGPGTRLTVL.

The CDR3 is CASSPTGGSTEAFF. The CDR3 DNA reads as TGTGCCAGCAGTCCTACAGGGGGCAGCACTGAAGCTTTCTTT. The chain combines TRBV28 with TRBJ1-1; 9 bases are a match to TRBD1. Germline V gives CDR1 MDHEN, CDR2 SYDVKM. The CDR3 extends over 14 amino acids. J lost 4 bases, V lost 5 bases, and 5 bases had no gene match.

This clone was counted only a few times. The V call is TRBV30, the J call TRBJ2-7; 7 bases map to TRBD1. V lost 7 bases, J lost 7 bases, and 10 bases stayed unmatched. Germline V gene sequence: CDR1 GTSNPN, CDR2 SVGIG (reference sequence). CDR3 length: 12 amino acids. The DNA for the CDR3 is TGTGCCTACGACAGGGTCTTGGGTGAGCAGTACTTC. This encodes CAYDRVLGEQYF. The variable domain in full, completed from reference TRBV30 and TRBJ2-7, reads SQTIHQWPATLVQPVGSPLSLECTVEGTSNPNLYWYRQAAGRGLQLLFYSVGIGQISSEVPQNLSASRPQDRQFILSSKKLLLSDSGFYLCAYDRVLGEQYFGPGTRLTVT.

V and J are TRBV24-1 and TRBJ2-5; 8 positions agree with TRBD2. Germline V gene sequence: CDR1 KGHDR, CDR2 SFDVKD. This CDR3 is built from 15 residues. V lost 3 bases to trimming and J lost 4 bases; unmatched junction nucleotides: 6. CDR3 loop: CATSDLGRAGETQYF. Written as DNA, the CDR3 is TGTGCCACCAGTGATCTCGGGAGGGCGGGAGAGACCCAGTACTTC.

This sequence joins TRBV5-4 and TRBJ2-3, with 7 bases matching TRBD1. The junction had 8 bases not matched to a gene; V was cut back by 0 bases and J by 4 bases. There are 16 residues in the CDR3. Germline lookup yields CDR1 SGHNT and CDR2 YYREEE (reference sequence). The CDR3 coding sequence is TGTGCCAGCAGCTTGGCGGGACAGAGCTTGTCAGATACGCAGTATTTT. Amino acids: CASSLAGQSLSDTQYF.

The J gene is TRBJ2-1, the V gene TRBV19, with 10 bases identical to TRBD1. Germline V gene sequence: CDR1 LNHDA, CDR2 SQIVND (reference sequence). The CDR3 is 16 residues long. The ends lost 3 bases at V and 4 bases at J; junction bases unmatched: 6. The CDR3: CASSMPRQGAYNEQFF. CDR3 DNA sequence: TGTGCCAGTAGTATGCCTCGACAGGGGGCGTACAATGAGCAGTTCTTC. The entire variable domain, with the rest obtained from reference TRBV19 and TRBJ2-1, is as follows: DGGITQSPKYLFRKEGQNVTLSCEQNLNHDAMYWYRQDPGQGLRLIYYSQIVNDFQKGDIAEGYSVSREKKESFPLTVTSAQKNPTAFYLCASSMPRQGAYNEQFFGPGTRLTVL.

This clone showed up just once. This rearrangement joins TRBV10-3 to TRBJ2-6, with a possible D match to TRBD2 (5 bases). Between the trimmed V and J ends, which lost 3 bases and 0 bases, there was a span of 15 bases. Per the germline V gene, CDR1 is ENHRY and CDR2 is SYGVKD. This CDR3 is 18 amino acids long. CDR3 sequence (DNA): TGTGCCATCAGTGACGCGGGTAAGGGCGTCTCTGGGGCCAACGTCCTGACTTTC. This gives the protein CAISDAGKGVSGANVLTF.

The genes are TRBV24-1 and TRBJ2-7, with 8 nucleotides matching TRBD1. With 4 bases clipped from V and 9 bases from J, the junction kept 10 bases outside the gene matches. Germline V lookup: CDR1 KGHDR, CDR2 SFDVKD. CDR3 length: 14 amino acids. The CDR3 DNA is TGTGCCACCAGTGACCGCCGGACAGGGCAGGGGCAGTACTTC. As protein: CATSDRRTGQGQYF.

This clone has just a few counts. The J gene is TRBJ2-7, the V gene TRBV5-6; TRBD2 might be the D (5 bases). The germline gives CDR1 SGHDT, CDR2 YYEEEE. CDR3 length: 14 residues. The ends were cut back, 1 base at V and 7 bases at J, with 15 bases in the middle. The CDR3 DNA sequence: TGTGCCAGCAGCTTGATAGGCCTCGGGGAGGAGCAGTACTTC. It specifies CASSLIGLGEEQYF.